The 26 T cell receptor beta chains listed next were all sequenced from one sample in a study of T-cell memory formation after mild COVID-19. MiXCR, applied by TCRdb to the 5' RACE reads, yields one record per CDR3 protein. Of around 440,000 distinct CDR3 sequences listed, around a sixth were seen once; the top ten hold 12%. Sequenced input: PBMCs or a T cell subset sorted from them (not recorded which). These TCRs come from an adult woman who had mild COVID-19 (a few samples of this study predate the infection). Cell type and time point are not known.

A remark on this clonotype: Lacking the conserved final phenylalanine or tryptophan, this CDR3 likely reflects a read error. V usage is TRBV30 and J usage is TRBJ2-7, with 8 bases aligning to TRBD1. The CDR3 consists of 12 residues. In germline, CDR1 is GTSNPN, CDR2 SVGIG (reference sequence). Trimming at V came to 5 bases and at J to 7 bases, leaving 7 bases not matched to a gene. CDR3 in amino acids: CAWDRGTREQYL. The CDR3 DNA reads TGTGCCTGGGACAGGGGAACGCGGGAGCAGTACTTA.

The V and J genes are TRBV7-2 and TRBJ2-7; D not certain. The length of the CDR3 is 14 residues. V dropped 1 base and J dropped 0 bases, with 7 bases sitting between them. Germline assignment: CDR1 SGHTA and CDR2 FQGNSA. The CDR3 loop reads CASSLGAHSYEQYF. In nucleotides, the CDR3 is TGTGCCAGCAGCTTAGGGGCCCACTCCTACGAGCAGTACTTC.

This clonotype appeared many times. The V and J genes are TRBV7-2 and TRBJ2-7; D not certain. V was pared by 1 base and J by 3 bases, with 13 bases between. From germline, CDR1 is SGHTA and CDR2 FQGNSA. The CDR3 spans 15 residues. CDR3 DNA sequence: TGTGCCAGCAGCTTAGAAGGCGCAGGCCACTACGAGCAGTACTTC. It is translated as CASSLEGAGHYEQYF.

The chain joins TRBV20-1 to TRBJ2-7; no reliable D call. CDR3 size: 14 residues. Deletions cut 0 bases from V and 2 bases from J, with 11 bases between. Germline CDR1 and CDR2: DFQATT and SNEGSKA (reference sequence). The DNA for the CDR3 is TGCAGTGCTAGAGATTACAGTACGACCTACGAGCAGTACTTC. Translated: CSARDYSTTYEQYF.

The chain is built from TRBV20-1 and TRBJ2-7; D is ambiguous. V dropped 0 bases and J dropped 3 bases, with 6 bases sitting between them. Germline V CDR1 and CDR2: DFQATT, SNEGSKA (reference sequence). This CDR3 region has 12 residues. The CDR3 bases are TGCAGTGCTAGAGACTACCTCTACGAGCAGTACTTC. Its protein is CSARDYLYEQYF.

J is TRBJ2-5 and V is TRBV5-4; 7 nucleotides line up with TRBD2. Trimming at V came to 4 bases and at J to 3 bases, leaving 6 bases not matched to a gene. The CDR3 length is 14 residues. Germline V CDR1 and CDR2: SGHNT, YYREEE (reference sequence). The CDR3 nucleotides read TGTGCCAGCAGCACGCCGGGGGGTAAAGAGACCCAGTACTTC. Amino acids: CASSTPGGKETQYF.

This clonotype was seen more than once but under ten times. The J gene is TRBJ1-5, the V gene TRBV6-2 or TRBV6-3, with 7 bases fitting TRBD1. The V gene's germline CDR1 is MNHEY and CDR2 SVGEGT. The CDR3 contains 15 residues. V lost 7 bases to trimming and J lost 5 bases; unmatched junction nucleotides: 11. DNA for the CDR3: TGTGCCAGCACCGAGTGGCAGGGGGTCGATCAGCCCCAGCATTTT. It codes for CASTEWQGVDQPQHF.

This sequence joins TRBV2 and TRBJ1-1; D is unclear. V was shortened by 3 bases and J by 3 bases, with 11 bases between the two germline ends. The CDR3 is 14 amino acids. Per the germline V gene, CDR1 is SNHLY and CDR2 is FYNNEI. CDR3 DNA sequence: TGTGCCAGCAGTGAGGCGCGAGGGTACACTGAAGCTTTCTTT. This gives the protein CASSEARGYTEAFF.

This clonotype was recorded at least ten times. The V gene is TRBV6-5, the J gene TRBJ1-6; no definite D call. Germline assignment: CDR1 MNHEY and CDR2 SVGAGI. This CDR3 spans 16 amino acids. Trimming removed 6 bases from V and 1 base from J, with 13 bases in between. The CDR3 DNA reads as TGTGCCAGCAGCCCCGGTCATAGATCCTATAATTCACCCCTCCACTTT. Residues: CASSPGHRSYNSPLHF.

The sample holds many counts of this clonotype. The V gene is TRBV7-6, the J gene TRBJ2-5; possible D gene TRBD1, 5 bases. The CDR3 loop spans 14 amino acids. The germline gives CDR1 SGHVS, CDR2 FNYEAQ. With 2 bases removed from V and 4 bases from J, the gap between germline ends came to 11 bases. CDR3 DNA: TGTGCCAGCAGCTTACCGCAGGGCCCAGAGACCCAGTACTTC. This translates into CASSLPQGPETQYF.

The CDR3 coding sequence is TGTGCCATCAGTGAGTCCCTCAGCACAGATACGCAGTATTTT. It translates to CAISESLSTDTQYF. The V and J genes are TRBV10-3 and TRBJ2-3; D unclear. This CDR3 has 14 residues. Germline V lookup: CDR1 ENHRY, CDR2 SYGVKD. Between the trimmed V and J ends, which lost 0 bases and 0 bases, there was a span of 4 bases.

This rearrangement joins TRBV6-6 to TRBJ2-1; 11 nucleotides align to TRBD1. The V gene end was trimmed by 5 bases and the J gene end by 8 bases; junction bases not matched to a gene: 8. Germline V CDR1 and CDR2: MNHNY, SVGAGI (reference sequence). CDR3 size: 15 residues. CDR3 amino acids: CASSGQGARNDEQFF. CDR3 DNA: TGTGCCAGCAGTGGACAGGGGGCACGAAACGATGAGCAGTTCTTC.

This clonotype was recorded a few times. The J gene is TRBJ2-5, the V gene TRBV7-9; 7 bases agree with TRBD1. The CDR3 is 15 residues long. With V trimmed by 5 bases and J by 5 bases, 11 bases remained unmatched. CDR1 is SEHNR, CDR2 FQNEAQ, per germline (reference sequence). As DNA, the CDR3 is TGTGCCAGCAGCAAGGGGGCTGGATTTTCGGAGACCCAGTACTTC. Amino acid sequence: CASSKGAGFSETQYF.

This rearrangement joins TRBV18 to TRBJ2-7; the match to TRBD1 covers 7 bases. V gave up 5 bases and J gave up 6 bases; unmatched junction bases: 13. The CDR3 totals 15 residues. Germline V gene data show CDR1 as KGHSH and CDR2 as LQKENI. CDR3 nucleotide sequence: TGTGCCAGCTCAGCAGACAGGGTGGGTTTGGGCGAGCAGTACTTC. It is translated as CASSADRVGLGEQYF.

This clonotype was observed a handful of times. V is TRBV15 and J is TRBJ2-7; D is perhaps TRBD1 (6 bases). The V gene's germline CDR1 is LNHNV and CDR2 YYDKDF (reference sequence). V was pared by 4 bases and J by 6 bases, with 19 bases between. There are 15 residues in the CDR3. CDR3 nucleotides: TGTGCCACCAGCAACATCGAACTAGTCAGGGGCGAGCAGTACTTC. Amino acid sequence: CATSNIELVRGEQYF.

V gene TRBV5-1 combines with J gene TRBJ2-2; D not resolved. V was clipped by 4 bases and J by 2 bases, with 15 bases between them. CDR1 is SGHRS and CDR2 is YFSETQ in the germline V gene. CDR3 size: 16 residues. The CDR3 reads CASSQSPGQNTGELFF. The CDR3 DNA reads TGCGCCAGCAGCCAGTCCCCGGGCCAAAACACCGGGGAGCTGTTTTTT.

This sequence joins TRBV19 and TRBJ2-7; TRBD2 is a possible D gene (6 bases). V was shortened by 3 bases and J by 1 base, with 7 bases between the two germline ends. In germline, CDR1 is LNHDA, CDR2 SQIVND (reference sequence). The CDR3 consists of 13 residues. The CDR3 spells CASSMAGSYEQYF. Here the CDR3 DNA reads TGTGCCAGTAGTATGGCGGGGTCCTACGAGCAGTACTTC. The variable domain in full, completed from reference TRBV19 and TRBJ2-7, reads DGGITQSPKYLFRKEGQNVTLSCEQNLNHDAMYWYRQDPGQGLRLIYYSQIVNDFQKGDIAEGYSVSREKKESFPLTVTSAQKNPTAFYLCASSMAGSYEQYFGPGTRLTVT.

The chain links TRBV10-3 to TRBJ2-3; D uncertain. V was clipped by 0 bases and J by 4 bases, with 8 bases between them. CDR1 is ENHRY and CDR2 is SYGVKD in the germline V gene. The CDR3 has 14 amino acids. CDR3 region: CAISESVWADTQYF. The CDR3, as DNA: TGTGCCATCAGTGAGTCTGTGTGGGCAGATACGCAGTATTTT.

The CDR3 spells CASSELSGRTGELFF. DNA for the CDR3: TGTGCCAGCAGTGAATTATCAGGCCGGACCGGGGAGCTGTTTTTT. The rearrangement uses TRBV25-1 and TRBJ2-2, with D unclear. The V gene lost 1 base and the J gene lost 5 bases, with 11 bases spanning the gap. There are 15 residues in the CDR3. Germline CDR1 MGHDK, CDR2 SYGVNS.

In its sample, this clonotype was seen a few times. The chain couples TRBV12-3 or TRBV12-4 to TRBJ1-1; the D is unclear. V dropped 7 bases and J dropped 3 bases, with 9 bases sitting between them. The CDR3 runs 12 residues. DNA of the CDR3: TGTGCCAGCAAAGTCGGGGACACTGAAGCTTTCTTT. Encoded protein: CASKVGDTEAFF.

This clonotype occurred many times. V gene TRBV12-3 or TRBV12-4 combines with J gene TRBJ2-7; 15 nucleotides agree with TRBD2. CDR3 length: 16 amino acids. V gave up 6 bases and J gave up 6 bases; unmatched junction bases: 9. This chain's CDR3 is CASRYRTSGRASEQYF. In DNA, the CDR3 is TGTGCCAGCAGATACCGGACTAGCGGGAGGGCGTCCGAGCAGTACTTC.

In this sample, this clonotype turned up a few times. V is TRBV7-2 and J is TRBJ2-7, with D uncertain. Looked up from germline, CDR1 is SGHTA and CDR2 is FQGNSA. The CDR3 has 13 amino acids. V gave up 5 bases and J gave up 4 bases, with 12 bases separating them. In DNA form, the CDR3 reads TGTGCCAGCAGCCCCCTTCCCGATTACGAGCAGTACTTC. Its protein is CASSPLPDYEQYF.

This clonotype was seen a handful of times. V gene TRBV9 combines with J gene TRBJ1-3, with TRBD1 as a possible D gene (5 bases). Germline CDR1 is SGDLS and CDR2 is YYNGEE. This CDR3 has 17 amino acids. Trimming shortened V by 0 bases and J by 0 bases, and 13 bases separated the two germline ends. The CDR3 protein is CASSVVGTVLSGNTIYF. The CDR3 DNA is TGTGCCAGCAGCGTAGTCGGGACCGTCCTCTCTGGAAACACCATATATTTT.

This rearrangement joins TRBV6-2 or TRBV6-3 to TRBJ2-7; D possibly corresponds to TRBD1 (5 bases). This CDR3 region has 16 residues. Germline V gene sequence: CDR1 MNHEY, CDR2 SVGEGT. Trimming took 8 bases from V and 6 from J, leaving 26 bases between them. In DNA, the CDR3 is TGTGCCAGCCGAGATCAGGCGGCAGGGTACCCTTTCGAGCAGTACTTC. It codes for CASRDQAAGYPFEQYF.

The chain uses TRBV7-2 and TRBJ2-7, with 12 bases aligning to TRBD2. The CDR3 loop spans 15 amino acids. V was clipped by 5 bases and J by 6 bases; unmatched bases: 8. Germline V CDR1 and CDR2: SGHTA, FQGNSA. The CDR3: CASSPGSSGRVEQYF. CDR3 bases: TGTGCCAGCAGCCCAGGCTCTAGCGGGAGGGTCGAGCAGTACTTC.

V and J are TRBV13 and TRBJ2-3; 16 nucleotides match TRBD2. V dropped 5 bases and J dropped 2; count of bases not matched to a gene: 10. This CDR3 comprises 19 residues. Germline V gene sequence: CDR1 PRHDT, CDR2 FYEKMQ (reference sequence). As DNA, the CDR3 is TGTGCCAGCAGCGGCGGGACTAGCGGGGGGGCCACGGCCACAGATACGCAGTATTTT. Translated, it gives CASSGGTSGGATATDTQYF. The variable domain in full, completed from reference TRBV13 and TRBJ2-3, reads AAGVIQSPRHLIKEKRETATLKCYPIPRHDTVYWYQQGPGQDPQFLISFYEKMQSDKGSIPDRFSAQQFSDYHSELNMSSLELGDSALYFCASSGGTSGGATATDTQYFGPGTRLTVL.